This T cell receptor (beta chain) is drawn from a study of PD-L1 blockade in urothelial cancer. The sample's time point: peripheral blood 6 weeks after treatment start. Synthetic TCR analog templates were spiked into each PCR. The data were produced by immunoSEQ multiplex PCR, yet TCRdb's version contains in-frame clones alone and is incomplete. The sample holds some 31,000 clones, around 80% seen once. The clonotype comes from a man between 65 and 85 years old with urothelial cancer. Sample: PBMCs, taken around atezolizumab (anti-PD-L1) treatment.

In DNA form, the CDR3 reads TGTGCCAGCAGTTTACCCGGGACTAGCGCTCTTTACACCGGGGAGCTGTTTTTT. As protein: CASSLPGTSALYTGELFF. The rearrangement uses TRBV28 and TRBJ2-2; 10 bases map to TRBD2. This CDR3 comprises 18 residues. The J segment lost 3 bases and the V segment lost 2 bases, leaving 9 bases of the junction unmatched. The V gene's germline CDR1 is MDHEN and CDR2 SYDVKM.